This T cell receptor beta chain was documented in a study of beta chain features in type 1 diabetes (dated by TCRdb to the late 2010s). Regarding the complete study: Mean age, gender distribution, total cell number and subset yield were not different between patients and healthy donors. The study compared the TCRB repertoires of sorted circulating CD4+ T cell subsets in recently diagnosed type 1 diabetes patients with those in matched healthy donors. A total of 85 million to 140 million sorted cells were examined across all samples, and a strong correlation was observed between cell number per subset and RNA yield. Naive and central memory subsets were obtained from all 30 or so donors, but regulatory and stem cell-like memory subsets were isolated from only 8 patients and about eight healthy donors.

Via the germline V gene, CDR1 is SNHLY and CDR2 FYNNEI. The CDR3 starts with the cysteine, ends with the phenylalanine, and has 14 residues. Only the CDR3 DNA stays, 42 bases, in frame from base 1. At the junction V is shortened by 4 bases and J by 8 bases, with 17 bases in between. This clone was recorded a few times. The clone's antigen remains unknown. No much larger clone is present one base from it, and per-base qualities are unavailable. The High Capacity cDNA Reverse Transcription Kit was used to reverse transcribe all of the isolated RNA, meaning that expressed TCRB transcripts were what got sequenced. Deep immunoSEQ sequencing was applied to naive, central memory and regulatory T cell samples, giving an average of about 3.8 million total reads per sample. After sorted cells were lysed in RLT buffer, RNA was extracted with DNase-treated RNeasy Micro or Mini kits, with the choice depending on cell number. Each cell subset was processed on its own to prevent cross-contamination, while patient and healthy donor samples were processed together. The immunoSEQ multiplex PCR was used to amplify TCRB sequences from cDNA, generating 87-bp fragments that spanned the CDR3 region. Amplicons were sequenced on the Illumina HiSeq platform. The original pipeline was this. PCR bias was computationally corrected using synthetic template baselines, reads within Hamming distance 2 were collapsed, and singletons that could not be merged were discarded. By aligning reads against IMGT, V, D and J genes, CDR3 length, and insertions or deletions at six rearrangement sites were assigned. Within each subset, clonotype counts were normalized to the number of sorted cells before true diversity and Gini coefficients were calculated with the tcR R package. The overlap coefficient, calculated on TCRB nucleotide sequences, was used to quantify repertoire sharing. Out-of-frame TCRB sequences from naive cells were analyzed to stand in for the pre-selection repertoire. TCRdb limited this immuneACCESS table to in-frame rearrangements with V and J called. A share of clones is missing; checked studies link under half to unresolved V genes, and the rest is unexplained. That table gives V, J and clone size, and the DNA gave D and trimming. The sample has more than 550,000 clones on record, over 12% of them singletons. The ten largest clones represent 0.035% to 0.045% of the sample.

From each donor, a single peripheral blood sample of 90 to 150 mL on average was drawn into heparinised tubes. Using a panel that included CD45RO, CCR7, CD25, CD127, CD95 and CD27, naive, central memory, regulatory and stem cell-like memory CD4+ T cells were sorted on a BD FACSAria II. A purity above 98% was achieved for all sorted populations. Right away, PBMCs were isolated by Lymphoprep density gradient centrifugation and were stained directly, with no culture step. So that batch effects would be minimized, each experiment stained and sorted samples in pairs, pairing one healthy donor with one patient. What the authors observed across the whole study: Because cDNA was sequenced instead of genomic DNA, highly expressing activated cells could be over-represented, though the groups showed no difference in activation or CD3 levels. The naive, central memory and regulatory TCRB repertoires appeared to resemble one another more closely among patients than among healthy donors. PCR might favor shorter templates, but patient and control samples were amplified and corrected together, so any skew would affect both groups equally. In all four CD4+ subsets, TCRB CDR3 length was moderately but significantly shorter in type 1 diabetes patients. At VDJ recombination sites, patients with type 1 diabetes made fewer insertions and deleted more nucleotides, a pattern implying thymic rearrangement abnormalities. Only small numbers of individuals were included in the HLA sub-analyses, which left unresolved whether HLA type had any influence on TCRB rearrangement.

The receptor comes from a man aged 18-30 years with type 1 diabetes. The sequence is built from TRBV2 and TRBJ1-2; TRBD1 is possibly the D segment (5 matching bases). The sequencing sample was made of naive CD4+ T cells from blood. Explained via the paper, the cell subset or site label denotes: true naive CD4+ T cells. CDR3 protein: CASSASPAGKGYTF. The base sequence is TGTGCCAGCAGTGCATCCCCTGCAGGGAAAGGCTACACCTTC. The reference TRBV2 and TRBJ1-2 proteins fill in what lies around the CDR3, so the full variable domain reads EPEVTQTPSHQVTQMGQEVILRCVPISNHLYFYWYRQILGQKVEFLVSFYNNEISEKSEIFDDQFSVERPDGSNFTLKIRSTKLEDSAMYFCASSASPAGKGYTFGSGTRLTVV.